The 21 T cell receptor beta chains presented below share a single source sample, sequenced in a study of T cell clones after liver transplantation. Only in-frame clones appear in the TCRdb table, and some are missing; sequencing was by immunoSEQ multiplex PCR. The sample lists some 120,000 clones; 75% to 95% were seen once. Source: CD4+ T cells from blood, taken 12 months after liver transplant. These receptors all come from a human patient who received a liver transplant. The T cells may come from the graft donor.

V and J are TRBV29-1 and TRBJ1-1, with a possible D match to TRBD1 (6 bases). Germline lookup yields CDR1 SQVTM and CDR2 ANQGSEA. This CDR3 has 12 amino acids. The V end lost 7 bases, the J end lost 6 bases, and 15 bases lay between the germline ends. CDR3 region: CSAGGRISEAFF. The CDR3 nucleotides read TGCAGCGCCGGGGGGCGAATCTCTGAAGCTTTCTTT.

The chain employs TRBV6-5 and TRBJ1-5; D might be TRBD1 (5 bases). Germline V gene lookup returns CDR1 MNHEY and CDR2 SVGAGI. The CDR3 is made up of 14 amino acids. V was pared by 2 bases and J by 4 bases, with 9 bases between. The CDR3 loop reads CASSYDSLNQPQHF. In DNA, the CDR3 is TGTGCCAGCAGTTACGACAGTCTTAATCAGCCCCAGCATTTT.

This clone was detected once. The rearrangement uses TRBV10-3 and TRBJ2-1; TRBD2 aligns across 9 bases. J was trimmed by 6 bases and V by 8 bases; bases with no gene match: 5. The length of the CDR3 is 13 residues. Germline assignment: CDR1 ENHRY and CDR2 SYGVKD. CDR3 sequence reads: CAIRREGSNEQFF. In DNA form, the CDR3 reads TGTGCCATCCGGCGGGAGGGTTCCAATGAGCAGTTCTTC.

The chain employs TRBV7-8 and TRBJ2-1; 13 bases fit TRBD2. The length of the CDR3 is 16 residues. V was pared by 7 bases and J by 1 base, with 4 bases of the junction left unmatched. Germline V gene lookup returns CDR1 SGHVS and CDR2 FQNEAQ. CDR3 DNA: TGTGCCAGCAATAGACTAGCGGGAGGATCCTACAATGAGCAGTTCTTC. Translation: CASNRLAGGSYNEQFF.

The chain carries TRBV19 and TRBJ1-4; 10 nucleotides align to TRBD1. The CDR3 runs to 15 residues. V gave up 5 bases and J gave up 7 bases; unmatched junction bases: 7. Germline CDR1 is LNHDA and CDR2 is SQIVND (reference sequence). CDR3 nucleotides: TGTGCCAGTAGTCCCGGACAGGGGGGAGGTGAAAAACTGTTTTTT. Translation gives CASSPGQGGGEKLFF.

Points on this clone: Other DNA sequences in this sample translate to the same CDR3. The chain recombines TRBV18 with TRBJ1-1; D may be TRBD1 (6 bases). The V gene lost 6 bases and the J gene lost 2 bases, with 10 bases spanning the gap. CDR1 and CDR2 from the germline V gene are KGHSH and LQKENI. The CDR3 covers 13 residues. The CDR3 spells CASSQGQNTEAFF. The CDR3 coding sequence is TGTGCCAGCTCCCAGGGACAAAACACTGAAGCTTTCTTT.

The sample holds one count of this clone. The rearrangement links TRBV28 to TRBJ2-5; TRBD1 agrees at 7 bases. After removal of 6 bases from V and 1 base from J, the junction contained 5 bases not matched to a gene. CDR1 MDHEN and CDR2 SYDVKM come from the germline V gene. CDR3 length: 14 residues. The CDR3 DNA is TGTGCCAGCAGGAGAGGGACAGCCCAAGAGACCCAGTACTTC. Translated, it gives CASRRGTAQETQYF.

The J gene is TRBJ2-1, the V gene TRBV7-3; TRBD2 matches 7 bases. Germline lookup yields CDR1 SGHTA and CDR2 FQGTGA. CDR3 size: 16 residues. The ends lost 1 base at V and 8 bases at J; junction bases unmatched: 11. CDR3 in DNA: TGTGCCAGCAGCTTAAGGGGAGCGGAGGGGAGGGATGAGCAGTTCTTC. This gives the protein CASSLRGAEGRDEQFF.

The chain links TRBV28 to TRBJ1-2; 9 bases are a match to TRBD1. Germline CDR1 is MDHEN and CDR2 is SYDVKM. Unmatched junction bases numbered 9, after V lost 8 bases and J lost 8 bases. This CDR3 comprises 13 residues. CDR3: CASLLQGAGGYTF. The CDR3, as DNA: TGTGCCAGCCTCTTACAGGGGGCAGGGGGCTACACCTTC.

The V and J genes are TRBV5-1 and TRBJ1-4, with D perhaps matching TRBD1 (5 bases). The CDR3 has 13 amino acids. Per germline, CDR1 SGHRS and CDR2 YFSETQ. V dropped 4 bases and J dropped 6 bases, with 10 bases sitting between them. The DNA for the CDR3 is TGCGCCAGCAGCCGGGTGGGGGATGAAAAACTGTTTTTT. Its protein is CASSRVGDEKLFF.

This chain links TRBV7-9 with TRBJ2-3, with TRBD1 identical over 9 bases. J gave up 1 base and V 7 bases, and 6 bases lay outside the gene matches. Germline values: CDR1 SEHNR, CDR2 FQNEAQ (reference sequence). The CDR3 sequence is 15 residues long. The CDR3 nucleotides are TGTGCCAGCACCTTTTGGACAGGGGGCACAGATACGCAGTATTTT. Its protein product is CASTFWTGGTDTQYF.

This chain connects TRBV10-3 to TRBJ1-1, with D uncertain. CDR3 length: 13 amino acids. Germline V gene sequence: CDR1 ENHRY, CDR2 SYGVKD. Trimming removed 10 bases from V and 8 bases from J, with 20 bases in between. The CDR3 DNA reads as TGTGCCACGAAGCCAGCAAGCGTCGCCGAAGCTTTCTTT. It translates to CATKPASVAEAFF.

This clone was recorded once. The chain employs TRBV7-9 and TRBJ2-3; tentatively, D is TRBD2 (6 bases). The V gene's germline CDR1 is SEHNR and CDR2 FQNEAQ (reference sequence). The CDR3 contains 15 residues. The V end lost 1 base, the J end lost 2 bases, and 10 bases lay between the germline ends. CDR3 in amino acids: CASSLGSGSTDTQYF. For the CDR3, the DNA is TGTGCCAGCAGCTTAGGTAGCGGCTCCACAGATACGCAGTATTTT.

The CDR3 reads CASSLSYTDTQYF. The CDR3 DNA is TGTGCCAGCAGTTTATCTTACACAGATACGCAGTATTTT. This chain joins TRBV28 and TRBJ2-3; unclear D gene. Germline CDR1 MDHEN, CDR2 SYDVKM. This CDR3 comprises 13 residues. The V end lost 1 base, the J end lost 2 bases, and 4 bases lay between the germline ends.

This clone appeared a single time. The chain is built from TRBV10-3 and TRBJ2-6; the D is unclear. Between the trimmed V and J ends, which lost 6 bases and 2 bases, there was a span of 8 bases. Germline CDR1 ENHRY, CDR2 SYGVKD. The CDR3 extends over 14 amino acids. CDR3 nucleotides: TGTGCCATCAGCCAAGAAGCTGGGGCCAACGTCCTGACTTTC. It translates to CAISQEAGANVLTF.

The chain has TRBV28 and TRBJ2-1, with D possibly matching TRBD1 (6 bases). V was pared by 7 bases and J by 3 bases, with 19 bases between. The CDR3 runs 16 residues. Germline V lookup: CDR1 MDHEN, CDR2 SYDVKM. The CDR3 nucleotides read TGTGCCAGCAAGGGTCTCAGGGGAAAAGACTACAATGAGCAGTTCTTC. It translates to CASKGLRGKDYNEQFF.

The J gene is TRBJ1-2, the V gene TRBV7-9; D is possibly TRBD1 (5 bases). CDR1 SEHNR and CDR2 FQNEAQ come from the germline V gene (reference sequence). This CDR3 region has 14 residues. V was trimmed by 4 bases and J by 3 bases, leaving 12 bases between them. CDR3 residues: CASSSSGADYGYTF. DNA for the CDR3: TGTGCCAGCAGCTCCTCTGGGGCAGACTATGGCTACACCTTC. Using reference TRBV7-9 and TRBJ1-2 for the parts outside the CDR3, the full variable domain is DTGVSQNPRHKITKRGQNVTFRCDPISEHNRLYWYRQTLGQGPEFLTYFQNEAQLEKSRLLSDRFSAERPKGSFSTLEIQRTEQGDSAMYLCASSSSGADYGYTFGSGTRLTVV.

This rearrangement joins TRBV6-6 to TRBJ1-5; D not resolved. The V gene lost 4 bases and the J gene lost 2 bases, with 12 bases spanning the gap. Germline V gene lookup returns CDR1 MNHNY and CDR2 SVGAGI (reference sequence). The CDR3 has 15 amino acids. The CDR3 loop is CASSSPGVGNQPQHF. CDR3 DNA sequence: TGTGCCAGCAGTTCACCCGGGGTGGGCAATCAGCCCCAGCATTTT.

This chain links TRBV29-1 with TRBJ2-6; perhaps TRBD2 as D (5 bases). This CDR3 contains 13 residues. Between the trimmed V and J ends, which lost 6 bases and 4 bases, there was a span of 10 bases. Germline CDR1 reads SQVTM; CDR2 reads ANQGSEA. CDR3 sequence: CSVASTGANVLTF. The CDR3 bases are TGCAGCGTCGCTAGCACCGGGGCCAACGTCCTGACTTTC.

The CDR3 region has the DNA TGTGCCAGCAGCCCCAGCTGGGGGCCCTACAATGAGCAGTTCTTC. Protein sequence: CASSPSWGPYNEQFF. The V and J genes are TRBV11-2 and TRBJ2-1, with D possibly matching TRBD1 (6 bases). CDR1 SGHAT and CDR2 FQNNGV come from the germline V gene. The length of the CDR3 is 15 residues. The V end was cut by 5 bases, the J end by 2 bases, with 13 bases between.

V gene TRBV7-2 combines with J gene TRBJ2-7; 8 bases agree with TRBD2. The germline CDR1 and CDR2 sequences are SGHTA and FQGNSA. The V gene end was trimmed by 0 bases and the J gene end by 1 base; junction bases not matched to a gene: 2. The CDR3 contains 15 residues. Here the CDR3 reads CASSLAGLASYEQYF. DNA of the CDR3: TGTGCCAGCAGCTTAGCTGGACTAGCATCCTACGAGCAGTACTTC.